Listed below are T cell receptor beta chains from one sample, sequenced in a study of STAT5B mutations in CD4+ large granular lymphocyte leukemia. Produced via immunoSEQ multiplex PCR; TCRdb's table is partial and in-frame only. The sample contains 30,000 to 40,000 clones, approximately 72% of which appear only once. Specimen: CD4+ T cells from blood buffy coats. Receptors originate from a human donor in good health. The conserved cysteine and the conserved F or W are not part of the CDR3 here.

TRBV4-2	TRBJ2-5	ASSQETGGLGETQY
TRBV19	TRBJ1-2	ASSIVGLGGYT
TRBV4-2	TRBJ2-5	ASSQERTGMETQY
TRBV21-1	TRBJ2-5	ASSRTSGSFGEETQY
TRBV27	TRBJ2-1	ASRKDSSYNEQF
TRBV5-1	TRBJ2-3	ASSLVVRVGTDTQY
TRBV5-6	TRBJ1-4	ASSSDRGFGKLF
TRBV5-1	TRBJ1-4	ASRLTGGHEKLF
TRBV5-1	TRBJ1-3	ASRRDGSSGNTIY
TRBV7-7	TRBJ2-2	ASSLGGSGELF
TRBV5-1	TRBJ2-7	ASSFSTGTAYEQY
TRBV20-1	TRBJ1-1	SGRVNTEAF
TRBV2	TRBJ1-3	ASSEGGRNTIY
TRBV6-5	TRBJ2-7	ASRLSGTSSYEQY
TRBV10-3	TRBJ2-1	AISGVGTSGSYNEQF
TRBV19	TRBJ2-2	ASSIGRSRTSGAPTGELF
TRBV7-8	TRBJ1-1	ASSLIQGRGTEAF
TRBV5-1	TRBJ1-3	ASASEGARGNTIY
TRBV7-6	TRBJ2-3	ASSLVAGEGTQY
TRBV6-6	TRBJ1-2	ASNSDGIYGYT
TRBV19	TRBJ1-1	ASSPGTGRAMNTEAF